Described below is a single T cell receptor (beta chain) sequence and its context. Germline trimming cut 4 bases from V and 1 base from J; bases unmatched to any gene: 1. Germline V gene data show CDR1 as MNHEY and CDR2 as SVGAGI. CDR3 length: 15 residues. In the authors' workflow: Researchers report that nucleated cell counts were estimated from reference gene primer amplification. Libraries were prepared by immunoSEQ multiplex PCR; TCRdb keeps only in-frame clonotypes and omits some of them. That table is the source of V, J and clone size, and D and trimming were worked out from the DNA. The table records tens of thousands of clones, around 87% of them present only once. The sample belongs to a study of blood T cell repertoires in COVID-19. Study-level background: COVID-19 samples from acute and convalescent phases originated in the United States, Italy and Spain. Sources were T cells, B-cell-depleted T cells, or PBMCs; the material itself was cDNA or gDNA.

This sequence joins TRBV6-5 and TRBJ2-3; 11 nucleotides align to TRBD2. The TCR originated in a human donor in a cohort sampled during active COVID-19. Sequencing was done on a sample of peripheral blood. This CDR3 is CASSSLAGGTDTQYF. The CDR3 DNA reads TGTGCCAGCAGTTCACTAGCGGGAGGCACAGATACGCAGTATTTT.